This record concerns one T cell receptor (beta chain) sequence. Its antigen is unknown. No much larger clonotype is one base removed from it; base qualities were not supplied. For sequencing of the TCRbeta CDR3 region, genomic DNA was extracted from the sorted cells. TCRbeta CDR3 regions were sequenced using the immunoSEQ Assay. In TCRdb, the immuneACCESS table is reduced to in-frame sequences with V and J assigned. These tables do not hold every clone; where another copy was compared, an unresolved V gene accounts for under half, and the others remain unexplained. Present in this sample are tens of thousands of clones, 70% to 90% of which were seen just once. 1.3% of the sample lies in the top ten. Taken from the germline V gene (reference sequence), the CDR1 and CDR2 loops are MNHNY and SVGAGI. V drops 2 bases and J drops 8 bases, leaving 7 bases in between. The CDR3 holds 12 amino acids from the cysteine to the phenylalanine. Only CDR3 DNA is held: 36 bases, read in frame from base 1.

The source of the sample is a study of OX40 agonist ivuxolimab in advanced cancers. About the investigation overall: The costimulatory receptor OX40 (CD134) was targeted by ivuxolimab, a fully human IgG2 agonistic monoclonal antibody. Peripheral TCRbeta sequencing aimed to test whether ivuxolimab altered TCR sequence diversity and caused clonal T-cell expansion. The paper reports the monotherapy dose-escalation portion (N = 52 patients) of the phase I ivuxolimab trial. A male proportion of around 80% and a mean age of 60 years, ranging from roughly 23 to 90, were recorded for the dose-escalation cohort. Partial responses were achieved by three dose-escalation patients, of whom one had hepatocellular carcinoma and two had cutaneous melanoma. Prior anti-PD-1, anti-PD-L1 or anti-CTLA-4 therapy was permitted, and about 40% of dose-escalation patients had received checkpoint inhibitors. Among the 50 to 55 dose-escalation patients, about 19 had hepatocellular carcinoma, 15 or so melanoma, 9 renal cell carcinoma and 9 head and neck cancer. Intravenous ivuxolimab was administered to patients every 2 weeks at six dose levels: 0.01, 0.1, 0.3, 1.5, 3 and 10 mg/kg. Overall study results and their limits: At doses of 0.1 to 3.0 mg/kg, clonal expansion of both CD4+ and CD8+ blood T cells was observed from baseline to week 6. Partial responders in the 0.1-3.0 mg/kg groups had among the lowest normalized peripheral clonal expansion, especially among CD8+ T cells. Low levels of normalized T-cell clonal expansion were also seen in some nonresponding patients. On average, CD8+ T cells showed more expanded clones than CD4+ T cells after ivuxolimab. Which antigens the clonally expanded peripheral T cells were specific for was not determined.

The trial excluded patients who had a history of autoimmune disease or who were on systemic immunosuppression. In every dose cohort, peripheral blood was drawn for TCR sequencing at baseline, cycle 4 day 1, and cycle 7 day 1. Samples were obtained from an open-label, multicenter, first-in-human phase I dose-escalation trial of ivuxolimab. The trial enrolled adults with locally advanced or metastatic head and neck squamous cell, hepatocellular, melanoma or renal cell carcinoma. Before TCR sequencing, CD4+ T cells and CD8+ T cells were sorted from peripheral blood as separate populations. The TCR sequence derives from an adult with an advanced solid tumor such as melanoma, head and neck, liver or kidney cancer. The source material was CD4+ or CD8+ T cells sorted from blood, sampled in a trial of the OX40 agonist ivuxolimab. In this chain, TRBV6-6 is recombined with TRBJ1-3, with the identity of the D gene unclear. The nucleotide sequence is given as TGTGCCAGCAGTTACAACGGTTACACCATATATTTT. It is translated as CASSYNGYTIYF.